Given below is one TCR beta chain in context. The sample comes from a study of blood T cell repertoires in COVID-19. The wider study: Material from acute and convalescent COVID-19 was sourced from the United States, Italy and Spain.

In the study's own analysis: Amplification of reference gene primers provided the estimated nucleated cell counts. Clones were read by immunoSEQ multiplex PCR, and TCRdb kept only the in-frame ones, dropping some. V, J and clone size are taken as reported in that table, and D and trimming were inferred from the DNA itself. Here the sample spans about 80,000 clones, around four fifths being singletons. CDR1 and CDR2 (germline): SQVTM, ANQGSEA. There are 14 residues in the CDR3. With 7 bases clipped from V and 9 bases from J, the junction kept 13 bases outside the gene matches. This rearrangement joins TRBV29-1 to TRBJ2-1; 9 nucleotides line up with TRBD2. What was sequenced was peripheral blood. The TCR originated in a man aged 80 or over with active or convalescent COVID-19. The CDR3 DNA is TGCAGCGCCTCTAGCGGGATACGCATCAGTGAGCAGTTCTTC. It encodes CSASSGIRISEQFF.